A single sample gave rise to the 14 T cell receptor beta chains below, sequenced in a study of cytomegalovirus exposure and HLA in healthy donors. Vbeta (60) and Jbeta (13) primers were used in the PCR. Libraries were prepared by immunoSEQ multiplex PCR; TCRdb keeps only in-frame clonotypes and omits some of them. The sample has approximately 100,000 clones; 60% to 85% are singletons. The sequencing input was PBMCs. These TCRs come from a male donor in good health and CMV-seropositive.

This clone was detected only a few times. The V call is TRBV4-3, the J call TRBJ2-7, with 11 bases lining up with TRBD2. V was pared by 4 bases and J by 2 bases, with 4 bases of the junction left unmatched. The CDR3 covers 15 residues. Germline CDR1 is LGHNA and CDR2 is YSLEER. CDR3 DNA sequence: TGCGCCAGCAGCCTGACTAGCGGGAAGACCTACGAGCAGTACTTC. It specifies CASSLTSGKTYEQYF.

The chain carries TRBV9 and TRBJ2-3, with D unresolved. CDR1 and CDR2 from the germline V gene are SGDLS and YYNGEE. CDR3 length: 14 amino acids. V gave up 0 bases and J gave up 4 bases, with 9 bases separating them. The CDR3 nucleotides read TGTGCCAGCAGCGTAGGAGTTCAGGCAGATACGCAGTATTTT. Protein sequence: CASSVGVQADTQYF.

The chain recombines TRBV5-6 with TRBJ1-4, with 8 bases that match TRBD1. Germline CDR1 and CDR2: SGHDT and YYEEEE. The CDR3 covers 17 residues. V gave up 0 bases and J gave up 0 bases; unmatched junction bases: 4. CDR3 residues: CASSLDRGIATNEKLFF. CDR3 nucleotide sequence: TGTGCCAGCAGCTTGGACAGGGGGATCGCAACTAATGAAAAACTGTTTTTT.

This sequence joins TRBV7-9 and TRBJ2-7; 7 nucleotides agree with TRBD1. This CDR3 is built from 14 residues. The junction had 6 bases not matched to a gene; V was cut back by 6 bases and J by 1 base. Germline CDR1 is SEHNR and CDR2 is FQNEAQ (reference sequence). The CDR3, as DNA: TGTGCCAGCAGTCCGACAGGGAATTCCTACGAGCAGTACTTC. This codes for CASSPTGNSYEQYF.

CDR3 bases: TGTGCCAGCAGCTTGGCGGACAGGGGTCTCTCTGGAAACACCATATATTTT. It yields the protein CASSLADRGLSGNTIYF. V is TRBV7-8 and J is TRBJ1-3, with 9 nucleotides matching TRBD1. Germline V lookup: CDR1 SGHVS, CDR2 FQNEAQ. This CDR3 is built from 17 residues. J was trimmed by 0 bases and V by 3 bases; bases with no gene match: 6.

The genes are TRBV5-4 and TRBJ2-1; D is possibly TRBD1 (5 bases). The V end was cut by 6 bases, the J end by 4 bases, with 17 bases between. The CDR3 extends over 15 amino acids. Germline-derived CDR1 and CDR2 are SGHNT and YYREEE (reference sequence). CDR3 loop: CASTHQGTPYNEQFF. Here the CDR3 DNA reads TGTGCCAGCACCCACCAGGGTACTCCTTACAATGAGCAGTTCTTC.

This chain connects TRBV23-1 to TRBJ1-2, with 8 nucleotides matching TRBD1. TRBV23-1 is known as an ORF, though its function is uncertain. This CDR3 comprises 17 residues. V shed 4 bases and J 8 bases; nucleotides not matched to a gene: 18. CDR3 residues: CASSRPTQDRVFRGYTF. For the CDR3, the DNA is TGCGCCAGCAGTCGCCCCACCCAGGACAGGGTCTTCCGCGGCTACACCTTC.

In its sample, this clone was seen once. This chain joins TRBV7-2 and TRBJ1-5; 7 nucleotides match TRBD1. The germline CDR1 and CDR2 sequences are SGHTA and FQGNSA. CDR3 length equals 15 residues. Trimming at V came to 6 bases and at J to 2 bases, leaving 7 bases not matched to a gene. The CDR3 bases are TGTGCCAGCAGTCCCTTCGGGACAGGCAATCAGCCCCAGCATTTT. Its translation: CASSPFGTGNQPQHF.

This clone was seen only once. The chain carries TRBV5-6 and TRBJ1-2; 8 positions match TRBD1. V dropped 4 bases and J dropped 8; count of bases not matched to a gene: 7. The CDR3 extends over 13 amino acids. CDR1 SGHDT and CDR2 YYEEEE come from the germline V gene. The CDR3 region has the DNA TGTGCCAGCAGCACCAGGGGGCGGGAAGGCTACACCTTC. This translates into CASSTRGREGYTF.

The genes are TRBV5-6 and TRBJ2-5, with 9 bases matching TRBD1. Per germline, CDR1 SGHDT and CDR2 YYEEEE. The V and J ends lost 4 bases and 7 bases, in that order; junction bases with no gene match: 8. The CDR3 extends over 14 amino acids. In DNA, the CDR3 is TGTGCCAGCAGCCCGGACAGGGGTGGGGGGACCCAGTACTTC. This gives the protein CASSPDRGGGTQYF.

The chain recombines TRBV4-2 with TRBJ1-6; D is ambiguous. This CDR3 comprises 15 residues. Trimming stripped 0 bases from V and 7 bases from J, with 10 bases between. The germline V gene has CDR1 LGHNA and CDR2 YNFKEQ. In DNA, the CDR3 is TGTGCCAGCAGCCAAGACAGGTTTTTAAATTCACCCCTCCACTTT. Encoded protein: CASSQDRFLNSPLHF.

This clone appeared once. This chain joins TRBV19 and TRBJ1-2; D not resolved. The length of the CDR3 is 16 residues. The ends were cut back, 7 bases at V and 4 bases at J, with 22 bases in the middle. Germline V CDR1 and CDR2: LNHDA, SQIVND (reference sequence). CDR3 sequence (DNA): TGTGCCAGTATATCCCTCCGAACAGTGAGCGGCTATGGCTACACCTTC. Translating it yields CASISLRTVSGYGYTF. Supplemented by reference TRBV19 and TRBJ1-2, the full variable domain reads DGGITQSPKYLFRKEGQNVTLSCEQNLNHDAMYWYRQDPGQGLRLIYYSQIVNDFQKGDIAEGYSVSREKKESFPLTVTSAQKNPTAFYLCASISLRTVSGYGYTFGSGTRLTVV.

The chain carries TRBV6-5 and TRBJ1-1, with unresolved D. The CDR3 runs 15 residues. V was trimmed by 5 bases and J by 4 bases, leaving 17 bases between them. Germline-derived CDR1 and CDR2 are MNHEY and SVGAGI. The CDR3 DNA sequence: TGTGCCAGCAGTCTCTCCGGCACAGTATCCACTGAAGCTTTCTTT. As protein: CASSLSGTVSTEAFF.

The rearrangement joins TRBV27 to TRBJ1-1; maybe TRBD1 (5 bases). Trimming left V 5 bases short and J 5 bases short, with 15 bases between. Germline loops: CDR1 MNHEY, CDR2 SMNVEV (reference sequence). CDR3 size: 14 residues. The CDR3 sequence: CASSPLWGETEAFF. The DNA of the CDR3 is TGTGCCAGCAGTCCTCTTTGGGGGGAGACTGAAGCTTTCTTT.